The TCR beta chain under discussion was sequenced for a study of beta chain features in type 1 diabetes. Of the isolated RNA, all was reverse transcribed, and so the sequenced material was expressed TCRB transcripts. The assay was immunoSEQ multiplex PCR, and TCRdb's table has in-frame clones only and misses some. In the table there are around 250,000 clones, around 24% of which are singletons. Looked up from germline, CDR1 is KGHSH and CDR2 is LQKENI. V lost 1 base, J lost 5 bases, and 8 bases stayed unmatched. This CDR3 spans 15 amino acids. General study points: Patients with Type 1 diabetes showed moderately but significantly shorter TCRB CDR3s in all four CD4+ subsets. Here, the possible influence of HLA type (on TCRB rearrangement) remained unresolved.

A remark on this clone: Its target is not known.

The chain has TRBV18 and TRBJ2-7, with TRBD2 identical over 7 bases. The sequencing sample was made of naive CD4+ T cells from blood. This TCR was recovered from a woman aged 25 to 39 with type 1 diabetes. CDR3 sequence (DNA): TGTGCCAGCTCACCACGACCCGGGGCGGGAGACGAGCAGTACTTC. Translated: CASSPRPGAGDEQYF.